Each of the 24 T cell receptor beta chains below was sequenced from the same sample in a study of blood T cell repertoires in COVID-19. Produced via immunoSEQ multiplex PCR; TCRdb's table is partial and in-frame only. The sample has hundreds of thousands of clones, around 92% seen once. The specimen sequenced was peripheral blood. Receptors were obtained from a man aged 35 to 55 with acute or convalescent COVID-19.

The chain uses TRBV28 and TRBJ2-7, with 7 bases matching TRBD2. V lost 3 bases to trimming and J lost 5 bases; unmatched junction nucleotides: 13. This CDR3 region has 16 residues. The germline V gene has CDR1 MDHEN and CDR2 SYDVKM. The CDR3, as DNA: TGTGCCAGCAGTTTGGGTTTGGGAGGGTTTTCCGACGAGCAGTACTTC. Protein: CASSLGLGGFSDEQYF.

The chain carries TRBV13 and TRBJ1-2, with a weak D call TRBD1 (5 bases). Trimming removed 6 bases at V and 8 bases at J, with 16 bases between. CDR3 size: 13 residues. Germline lookup yields CDR1 PRHDT and CDR2 FYEKMQ (reference sequence). CDR3 protein: CASRSLGGEGYTF. The DNA for the CDR3 is TGTGCCAGCAGGAGCCTGGGGGGAGAGGGCTACACCTTC.

The chain employs TRBV7-2 and TRBJ2-1, with 16 positions matching TRBD2. The germline gives CDR1 SGHTA, CDR2 FQGNSA. V dropped 3 bases and J dropped 10; count of bases not matched to a gene: 6. This CDR3 is built from 16 residues. CDR3 coding DNA: TGTGCCAGCAGCTTTGGGACTAGCGGGGGGGCCGGCGAGCAGTTCTTC. It specifies CASSFGTSGGAGEQFF.

The genes are TRBV7-6 and TRBJ2-5; no reliable D call. The CDR3 has 15 amino acids. CDR1 is SGHVS and CDR2 is FNYEAQ in the germline V gene. V dropped 5 bases and J dropped 0 bases, with 13 bases sitting between them. The CDR3: CASSRVVSNQETQYF. CDR3 nucleotides: TGTGCCAGCAGCCGCGTCGTTTCTAACCAAGAGACCCAGTACTTC.

This chain uses TRBV20-1 with TRBJ2-1; TRBD1 aligns across 7 bases. With 3 bases clipped from V and 8 bases from J, the junction kept 10 bases outside the gene matches. CDR1 and CDR2 (germline): DFQATT, SNEGSKA (reference sequence). The CDR3 is 14 residues long. CDR3 bases: TGCAGTGCTAGTAATCCAGGGGGAAAGGATGAGCAGTTCTTC. Translated: CSASNPGGKDEQFF.

The V call is TRBV2, the J call TRBJ2-1; D is uncertain. The CDR3 covers 13 residues. Per the germline V gene, CDR1 is SNHLY and CDR2 is FYNNEI. V lost 6 bases, J lost 8 bases, and 14 bases lay in between. The CDR3, as DNA: TGTGCCAGCAGGGAACCACCTAGAGATGAGCAGTTCTTC. It specifies CASREPPRDEQFF. The complete variable domain, with remaining parts taken from reference TRBV2 and TRBJ2-1, reads EPEVTQTPSHQVTQMGQEVILRCVPISNHLYFYWYRQILGQKVEFLVSFYNNEISEKSEIFDDQFSVERPDGSNFTLKIRSTKLEDSAMYFCASREPPRDEQFFGPGTRLTVL.

This clone was detected once. V and J are TRBV19 and TRBJ1-1, with D perhaps TRBD1 (6 bases). The germline CDR1 and CDR2 sequences are LNHDA and SQIVND (reference sequence). The CDR3 consists of 15 residues. V lost 0 bases to trimming and J lost 1 base, with 9 bases between them. CDR3 residues: CASSIERTANTEAFF. CDR3 sequence (DNA): TGTGCCAGTAGTATAGAGCGGACAGCGAACACTGAAGCTTTCTTT. Full variable domain (missing parts from reference TRBV19 and TRBJ1-1): DGGITQSPKYLFRKEGQNVTLSCEQNLNHDAMYWYRQDPGQGLRLIYYSQIVNDFQKGDIAEGYSVSREKKESFPLTVTSAQKNPTAFYLCASSIERTANTEAFFGQGTRLTVV.

This clone was recorded only once. J is TRBJ2-3 and V is TRBV2; 8 bases line up with TRBD1. The CDR3 runs to 15 residues. Trimming took 2 bases from V and 0 from J; bases not matched to a gene: 1. Germline V gene sequence: CDR1 SNHLY, CDR2 FYNNEI. The CDR3 region is CASSERQGSTDTQYF. DNA of the CDR3: TGTGCCAGCAGTGAAAGACAGGGGAGCACAGATACGCAGTATTTT.

This clone was recorded once. The limits of the CDR3 on the DNA are not certain, so only TCRdb's listed CDR3 is given. The rearrangement joins TRBV28 to TRBJ1-2; the D segment call TRBD1 is taken from the table without a DNA check. 15 amino acids form the CDR3, both terminal residues included. Germline CDR1 and CDR2: MDHEN and SYDVKM. The CDR3 here is CASSTSGQGIFGYTF.

V gene TRBV9 combines with J gene TRBJ2-1, with TRBD2 identical over 7 bases. Looked up from germline, CDR1 is SGDLS and CDR2 is YYNGEE. The CDR3 has 14 amino acids. The J segment lost 6 bases and the V segment lost 0 bases, leaving 3 bases of the junction unmatched. The CDR3 is CASSVAGLPNEQFF. CDR3 coding DNA: TGTGCCAGCAGCGTAGCGGGACTACCCAATGAGCAGTTCTTC.

The chain carries TRBV6-1 and TRBJ2-7; 8 bases align to TRBD2. Germline CDR1 MNHNS, CDR2 SASEGT. V lost 0 bases to trimming and J lost 4 bases; unmatched junction nucleotides: 5. The CDR3 contains 15 residues. The CDR3 region has the DNA TGTGCCAGCAGTGAAGCATCGGGAGGGGGGTACGAGCAGTACTTC. This gives the protein CASSEASGGGYEQYF.

The rearrangement links TRBV27 to TRBJ1-5, with 7 bases matching TRBD1. Per the germline V gene, CDR1 is MNHEY and CDR2 is SMNVEV (reference sequence). This CDR3 is 15 amino acids long. J gave up 4 bases and V 6 bases, and 9 bases lay outside the gene matches. The CDR3 DNA is TGTGCCAGCAGGAGCCGGGACAGAGTAAATCAGCCCCAGCATTTT. This codes for CASRSRDRVNQPQHF.

This chain connects TRBV18 to TRBJ1-6; D is unclear. The germline gives CDR1 KGHSH, CDR2 LQKENI. The CDR3 contains 13 residues. V was pared by 2 bases and J by 10 bases, with 9 bases between. As DNA, the CDR3 is TGTGCCAGCTCACCAGGGGAGGGATCACCCCTCCACTTT. Translating it yields CASSPGEGSPLHF.

The chain has TRBV3-1 (or the pseudogene TRBV3-2) and TRBJ1-2; D may be TRBD1 (5 bases). CDR1 LGHDT and CDR2 YNNKEL come from the germline V gene (reference sequence). Trimming removed 2 bases at V and 4 bases at J, with 14 bases between. The CDR3 contains 15 residues. This CDR3 reads CASSQRLRELYGYTF. The CDR3 nucleotides are TGTGCCAGCAGCCAACGACTCAGGGAACTCTATGGCTACACCTTC.

As regards this clone: A read error may produce the germline difference seen at one junction end. The chain links TRBV7-9 to TRBJ2-7, with D tentatively TRBD1 (7 bases). The CDR3 is 16 amino acids. Germline V gene sequence: CDR1 SEHNR, CDR2 FQNEAQ (reference sequence). CDR3 amino acids: CASSLAPRDSSYEQYF. In DNA form, the CDR3 reads TGTGCCAGCAGCCTAGCGCCCCGGGACAGCTCCTACGAGCAGTACTTC.

This clone occurred once. The gene calls are TRBV6-6 and TRBJ2-1; D is perhaps TRBD2 (5 bases). CDR3 length: 16 amino acids. The germline V gene encodes CDR1 MNHNY and CDR2 SVGAGI (reference sequence). The V and J ends lost 6 bases and 13 bases respectively, with 28 bases between them. CDR3 loop: CASSRFTSGIEDTQFF. CDR3 nucleotide sequence: TGTGCCAGCAGCCGATTTACGTCGGGGATAGAGGATACTCAGTTCTTC.

This chain links TRBV27 with TRBJ2-2, with 10 bases aligning to TRBD2. The germline V gene has CDR1 MNHEY and CDR2 SMNVEV (reference sequence). V shed 4 bases and J 3 bases; nucleotides not matched to a gene: 2. The CDR3 is 15 amino acids. Here the CDR3 reads CASSYGLADTGELFF. The CDR3 DNA follows: TGTGCCAGCAGTTACGGACTAGCGGACACCGGGGAGCTGTTTTTT.

The rearrangement links TRBV12-3 or TRBV12-4 to TRBJ1-2; maybe TRBD1 (5 bases). This CDR3 region has 12 residues. V lost 3 bases, J lost 7 bases, and 9 bases lay in between. CDR3 bases: TGTGCCAGCAGTTTCGGGGGTACTGGCTACACCTTC. It specifies CASSFGGTGYTF.

The V and J genes are TRBV7-9 and TRBJ1-4, with 8 bases fitting TRBD1. The CDR3 sequence is 15 residues long. Trimming cost V 1 base and J 8 bases; bases outside gene matches: 6. Germline CDR1 reads SEHNR; CDR2 reads FQNEAQ (reference sequence). The CDR3 sequence is CASSLGTGYGEKLFF. CDR3 DNA sequence: TGTGCCAGCAGCTTAGGGACAGGGTACGGAGAAAAACTGTTTTTT.

V usage is TRBV28 and J usage is TRBJ1-2; D unresolved. CDR1 and CDR2 from the germline V gene are MDHEN and SYDVKM. This CDR3 spans 13 amino acids. Trimming cost V 5 bases and J 2 bases, with 9 bases left between them. CDR3 nucleotide sequence: TGTGCCAGCAGTCCAACGGGGAACTATGGCTACACCTTC. Its protein is CASSPTGNYGYTF.

The chain couples TRBV27 to TRBJ2-6, with 7 bases fitting TRBD1. Per germline, CDR1 MNHEY and CDR2 SMNVEV (reference sequence). The CDR3 extends over 16 amino acids. The junction had 6 bases not matched to a gene; V was cut back by 5 bases and J by 2 bases. The CDR3 region is CASSKTDRAGANVLTF. The CDR3 bases are TGTGCCAGCAGTAAGACAGACAGGGCTGGGGCCAACGTCCTGACTTTC.

This chain uses TRBV5-4 with TRBJ2-3; D gene ambiguous. Germline V gene data show CDR1 as SGHNT and CDR2 as YYREEE (reference sequence). This CDR3 contains 13 residues. Trimming removed 3 bases at V and 6 bases at J, with 11 bases between. This CDR3 is CASSSGAGDTQYF. DNA for the CDR3: TGTGCCAGCAGCTCCGGCGCCGGGGATACGCAGTATTTT.

V gene TRBV19 combines with J gene TRBJ1-5; tentatively, D is TRBD1 (5 bases). Germline CDR1 and CDR2: LNHDA and SQIVND (reference sequence). V gave up 4 bases and J gave up 3 bases, with 7 bases separating them. This CDR3 contains 13 residues. The CDR3: CASSTGYNQPQHF. The CDR3 region has the DNA TGTGCCAGTAGTACAGGGTACAATCAGCCCCAGCATTTT.

This chain links TRBV6-5 with TRBJ1-2; unclear D gene. CDR1 and CDR2 (germline): MNHEY, SVGAGI. V was clipped by 1 base and J by 10 bases, with 7 bases between them. The CDR3 consists of 11 residues. The CDR3 spells CASSYFHSYTF. CDR3 DNA sequence: TGTGCCAGCAGTTACTTTCATTCCTACACCTTC.